Listed below are T cell receptor beta chains from one sample, sequenced in a study of T cell responses to AZD1222 COVID-19 vaccine. Using immunoSEQ multiplex PCR, the repertoire was profiled, and TCRdb retains in-frame clones only, with some absent. The sample has some 150,000 clones; roughly 93% are singletons. The material sequenced was peripheral blood, taken on day 0 of MenACWY control vaccination. These receptors all stem from an adult in good health. Each CDR3 is given with its conserved first and last residue. D genes are given only for firm matches. Some rows have no size entry. The others give once, few or many, or a class for an expanded clone.

>TRBJ1-5|TRBV19|.|once
CASSIAGAQPQHF
TGTGCCAGTAGTATAGCTGGGGCTCAGCCCCAGCATTTT
>TRBJ1-6|TRBV2|.|.
CASSPQGGKNSPLHF
TGTGCCAGCAGCCCCCAGGGCGGGAAAAATTCACCCCTCCACTTT
>TRBJ1-3|TRBV2|.|.
CASSFQGNTIYF
TGTGCCAGCAGTTTCCAGGGTAACACCATATATTTT
>TRBJ2-7|TRBV15|.|.
CATSSGVALNEQYF
TGTGCCACCAGCAGTGGGGTAGCGTTGAACGAGCAGTACTTC
>TRBJ2-7|TRBV9|.|.
CASSVGGESYEQYF
TGTGCCAGCAGCGTGGGAGGTGAGTCCTACGAGCAGTACTTC
>TRBJ1-1|TRBV25-1|.|.
CASSDGRRPTEAFF
TGTGCCAGCAGTGATGGTCGTCGACCCACTGAAGCTTTCTTT
>TRBJ1-3|TRBV7-3|.|.
CASSPRPYENTIYF
TGTGCCAGCAGCCCACGGCCTTACGAAAACACCATATATTTT
>TRBJ1-2|TRBV29-1|.|.
CSVDLVGRYGYTF
TGCAGCGTTGATCTAGTAGGGAGGTATGGCTACACCTTC
>TRBJ2-7|TRBV6-1|.|.
CASSDPGGYEQYF
TGTGCCAGCAGTGACCCAGGAGGCTACGAGCAGTACTTC
>TRBJ2-1|TRBV15|.|few
CATSRDLDGNEQFF
TGTGCCACCAGCAGAGATCTGGATGGCAATGAGCAGTTCTTC
>TRBJ1-5|TRBV12-3/TRBV12-4|.|.
CASSLGTSQPQHF
TGTGCCAGCAGCTTGGGCACTAGCCAGCCCCAGCATTTT
>TRBJ1-2|TRBV9|TRBD1|.
CASSGPTGNGGYTF
TGTGCCAGCAGCGGCCCGACAGGGAATGGTGGCTACACCTTC
>TRBJ2-3|TRBV2|TRBD2|.
CATSQEKLAGDTQYF
TGTGCCACCTCACAGGAGAAGCTAGCGGGAGATACGCAGTATTTT
>TRBJ1-2|TRBV5-4|TRBD1|.
CASSLRTGGAGWNNYGYTF
TGTGCCAGCAGCTTACGGACAGGGGGCGCAGGTTGGAATAACTATGGCTACACCTTC
>TRBJ2-2|TRBV10-3|.|.
CASGGETAGELFF
TGTGCCTCAGGGGGGGAGACGGCTGGGGAGCTGTTTTTT
>TRBJ2-1|TRBV20-1|.|.
CSSTVVNEQFF
TGCAGTTCCACGGTTGTCAATGAGCAGTTCTTC
>TRBJ2-3|TRBV24-1|.|.
CATSDLYDSTDTQYF
TGTGCCACCAGTGATTTATACGATAGCACAGATACGCAGTATTTT
>TRBJ1-2|TRBV6-6|TRBD1|.
CASSMTGGGGYTF
TGTGCCAGCAGTATGACAGGGGGCGGCGGCTACACCTTC
>TRBJ1-5|TRBV19|.|.
CASSIAGNNQPQHF
TGTGCCAGTAGTATAGCAGGGAACAATCAGCCCCAGCATTTT
>TRBJ2-3|TRBV9|TRBD1|.
CASSVEAGTVTDTQYF
TGTGCCAGCAGCGTAGAGGCAGGGACAGTGACAGATACGCAGTATTTT
>TRBJ1-2|TRBV6-5|.|.
CASSYAQRYGYTF
TGTGCCAGCAGTTACGCGCAGCGCTATGGCTACACCTTC
>TRBJ2-1|TRBV20-1|.|.
CSARDRNGQFF
TGCAGTGCTAGAGACCGAAATGGGCAGTTCTTC
>TRBJ2-7|TRBV24-1|.|.
CATSEDIGTYEQYF
TGTGCCACCAGTGAGGACATTGGAACCTACGAGCAGTACTTC
>TRBJ2-7|TRBV5-1|.|.
CASSLATSLEQYF
TGCGCCAGCAGCTTGGCCACATCTCTCGAGCAGTACTTC
>TRBJ2-3|TRBV5-1|.|.
CASSPDITQYF
TGCGCCAGCAGCCCGGACATTACGCAGTATTTT
>TRBJ2-1|TRBV27|TRBD1|.
CASSETGNSYNEQFF
TGTGCCAGCTCCGAGACAGGGAACTCCTACAATGAGCAGTTCTTC